This T cell receptor (beta chain) was sequenced during a study of T cells after yellow fever vaccination. Study-level results: CD4 and CD8 compartments shared a small share of clonotypes. Booster samples showed a return of most primary-vaccination clones (roughly 95% CD4, 80% to 90% CD8).

Points on this clonotype: Its specificity is not known.

This CDR3 region has 14 residues. Germline V gene sequence: CDR1 SGHRS, CDR2 YFSETQ. Trimming took off 0 bases at V and 9 bases at J, with 13 bases between the two ends. TCRdb re-analysed the 5' RACE reads in MiXCR, keeping a single row per CDR3 protein. Of roughly 320,000 distinct CDR3 sequences listed, around 11% are singletons. This material consisted of CD4+ T cells sorted from PBMCs, taken 45 days after the yellow fever booster vaccination. This rearrangement joins TRBV5-1 to TRBJ2-1, with D tentatively TRBD1 (5 bases). This TCR was recovered from a man between 18 and 35 years old who received the YFV17D yellow fever vaccine. DNA for the CDR3: TGCGCCAGCAGCTTGGATTCCCAGGGCGGTGAGCAGTTCTTC. Its translation: CASSLDSQGGEQFF.